This T cell receptor beta chain was identified during a study of T-cell reconstitution after alpha-beta-depleted transplantation in children. Study-wide results and caveats: In patients about two months after transplant, alpha-beta T cells reportedly arose from several hundred expanded graft clones. Some patients' high day-60 TCRbeta diversity was traced to surviving recipient T cells and thymic progenitors. After one year, T-cell counts and TCRbeta diversity mostly came from new T cells.

The V gene's germline CDR1 is KGHSH and CDR2 LQKENI. This CDR3 comprises 12 residues. V was clipped by 5 bases and J by 8 bases, with 10 bases between them. This clonotype appeared once. Its target is unknown. Construction of the TCRbeta library involved unique molecular identifiers. TCRdb processed the PCR reads anew with MiXCR; each CDR3 protein has one entry. This table has around 70,000 distinct CDR3 sequences, 9.5% to 13% appearing once. This material consisted of PBMCs, taken before TCRalphabeta/CD19-depleted stem cell transplant. The J gene is TRBJ2-4, the V gene TRBV18, with no clear D. The receptor's source is a boy aged 5 to 17 with acute myeloid leukemia, due to receive a stem cell transplant. This CDR3 is CASSSPEYIQYF. CDR3 sequence (DNA): TGTGCCAGCTCATCTCCCGAGTACATTCAGTACTTC. Filled out from reference TRBV18 and TRBJ2-4, the complete variable domain reads NAGVMQNPRHLVRRRGQEARLRCSPMKGHSHVYWYRQLPEEGLKFMVYLQKENIIDESGMPKERFSAEFPKEGPSILRIQQVVRGDSAAYFCASSSPEYIQYFGAGTRLSVL.